This is a list of T cell receptor beta chains from one sample in a study of PD-L1 blockade in urothelial cancer. Repertoires were generated with immunoSEQ multiplex PCR, while TCRdb's copy carries only in-frame clones and drops some. The sample lists around 24,000 clones, under 90% occurring once. This specimen was PBMCs, taken around atezolizumab (anti-PD-L1) treatment. All receptors derive from a man aged 65 to 79 with urothelial cancer. Both conserved end residues are part of each CDR3. D genes are given only for firm matches. Only some rows state a clone size, as once, few, many or a class for expanded clones.

d_call: NA
v_call: TRBV28
j_call: TRBJ1-1
cdr3_length: 13
clone_size: NA
cdr3_aa: CASSFTGKTEAFF
cdr3_nt: TGTGCCAGCAGTTTTACAGGGAAGACTGAAGCTTTCTTT

d_call: NA
v_call: TRBV13
j_call: TRBJ1-2
cdr3_length: 14
clone_size: NA
cdr3_aa: CASHQGGHNYGYTF
cdr3_nt: TGTGCCAGCCACCAAGGGGGACACAACTATGGCTACACCTTC

d_call: NA
v_call: TRBV6-1
j_call: TRBJ1-1
cdr3_length: 15
clone_size: few
cdr3_aa: CASSARRGGNTEAFF
cdr3_nt: TGTGCCAGCAGTGCTCGACGGGGAGGGAACACTGAAGCTTTCTTT

d_call: NA
v_call: TRBV10-3
j_call: TRBJ2-1
cdr3_length: 15
clone_size: NA
cdr3_aa: CAISQTVSSYNEQFF
cdr3_nt: TGTGCCATCAGTCAGACAGTCAGCTCCTACAATGAGCAGTTCTTC

d_call: TRBD1
v_call: TRBV19
j_call: TRBJ1-1
cdr3_length: 14
clone_size: NA
cdr3_aa: CASRGTGSWTEAFF
cdr3_nt: TGTGCCAGTAGGGGGACAGGGAGTTGGACTGAAGCTTTCTTT

d_call: TRBD1
v_call: TRBV6-5
j_call: TRBJ1-2
cdr3_length: 16
clone_size: NA
cdr3_aa: CASSYSRWQGAGGYTF
cdr3_nt: TGTGCCAGCAGTTACTCGAGGTGGCAGGGGGCTGGTGGCTACACCTTC

d_call: TRBD2
v_call: TRBV7-9
j_call: TRBJ2-1
cdr3_length: 14
clone_size: NA
cdr3_aa: CASSLTSGANEQFF
cdr3_nt: TGTGCCAGCAGCTTAACTAGCGGGGCCAATGAGCAGTTCTTC

d_call: TRBD1
v_call: TRBV9
j_call: TRBJ1-2
cdr3_length: 15
clone_size: few
cdr3_aa: CASSAGGQGNYGYTF
cdr3_nt: TGTGCCAGCAGCGCGGGAGGACAGGGCAACTATGGCTACACCTTC

d_call: TRBD1
v_call: TRBV9
j_call: TRBJ2-7
cdr3_length: 17
clone_size: NA
cdr3_aa: CASSVGLRDRVDYEQYF
cdr3_nt: TGTGCCAGCAGCGTAGGTTTGCGGGACAGGGTAGACTACGAGCAGTACTTC

d_call: NA
v_call: TRBV10-3
j_call: TRBJ1-5
cdr3_length: 13
clone_size: NA
cdr3_aa: CAIREVGDGPQHF
cdr3_nt: TGTGCCATCAGAGAGGTCGGGGATGGGCCCCAGCATTTT

d_call: NA
v_call: TRBV27
j_call: TRBJ2-2
cdr3_length: 13
clone_size: NA
cdr3_aa: CASSAEFTGELFF
cdr3_nt: TGTGCCAGCTCGGCGGAGTTCACCGGGGAGCTGTTTTTT

d_call: NA
v_call: TRBV10-3
j_call: TRBJ2-7
cdr3_length: 11
clone_size: NA
cdr3_aa: CAIREIGEQYF
cdr3_nt: TGTGCCATCAGAGAAATCGGGGAGCAGTACTTC

d_call: NA
v_call: TRBV6-4
j_call: TRBJ2-6
cdr3_length: 14
clone_size: NA
cdr3_aa: CASKLNSGANVLTF
cdr3_nt: TGTGCCAGCAAACTTAACTCTGGGGCCAACGTCCTGACTTTC

d_call: TRBD1
v_call: TRBV30
j_call: TRBJ1-2
cdr3_length: 15
clone_size: NA
cdr3_aa: CAWSVQGRRLYGYTF
cdr3_nt: TGTGCCTGGAGTGTACAGGGGCGCAGGTTGTATGGCTACACCTTC

d_call: TRBD1
v_call: TRBV2
j_call: TRBJ1-2
cdr3_length: 13
clone_size: NA
cdr3_aa: CASSPTGANGYTF
cdr3_nt: TGTGCCAGCAGTCCCACAGGGGCTAATGGCTACACCTTC

d_call: NA
v_call: TRBV5-1
j_call: TRBJ2-3
cdr3_length: 14
clone_size: NA
cdr3_aa: CASRDLSLGDTQYF
cdr3_nt: TGCGCCAGCAGGGACTTGTCCTTAGGGGATACGCAGTATTTT

d_call: TRBD1
v_call: TRBV5-6
j_call: TRBJ1-2
cdr3_length: 18
clone_size: NA
cdr3_aa: CASSPTLVPGQSIYGYTF
cdr3_nt: TGTGCCAGCAGCCCAACCCTCGTACCGGGACAGTCTATCTATGGCTACACCTTC

d_call: TRBD2
v_call: TRBV10-1
j_call: TRBJ2-1
cdr3_length: 16
clone_size: once
cdr3_aa: CASSGPGGSSYNEQFF
cdr3_nt: TGCGCCAGCAGTGGTCCGGGGGGGAGCTCCTACAATGAGCAGTTCTTC

d_call: NA
v_call: TRBV28
j_call: TRBJ2-7
cdr3_length: 17
clone_size: NA
cdr3_aa: CASSLLGPGTSSYEQYF
cdr3_nt: TGTGCCAGCAGTCTATTAGGGCCCGGGACTTCTTCCTACGAGCAGTACTTC

d_call: NA
v_call: TRBV7-2
j_call: TRBJ2-3
cdr3_length: 16
clone_size: NA
cdr3_aa: CASSLNGGSSTDTQYF
cdr3_nt: TGTGCCAGCAGCTTAAACGGCGGCTCTAGCACAGATACGCAGTATTTT

d_call: NA
v_call: TRBV30
j_call: TRBJ2-5
cdr3_length: 14
clone_size: NA
cdr3_aa: CAWSRPSSRETQYF
cdr3_nt: TGTGCCTGGAGTCGGCCCTCAAGCAGGGAGACCCAGTACTTC

d_call: NA
v_call: TRBV18
j_call: TRBJ2-5
cdr3_length: 14
clone_size: NA
cdr3_aa: CASSLGRGQETQYF
cdr3_nt: TGTGCCAGCTCCTTGGGACGGGGGCAAGAGACCCAGTACTTC

d_call: NA
v_call: TRBV15
j_call: TRBJ1-2
cdr3_length: 15
clone_size: NA
cdr3_aa: CATSRGQGTNYGYTF
cdr3_nt: TGTGCCACCAGCAGAGGTCAGGGTACTAACTATGGCTACACCTTC

d_call: NA
v_call: TRBV4-2
j_call: TRBJ2-3
cdr3_length: 14
clone_size: few
cdr3_aa: CASSQDLEADTQYF
cdr3_nt: TGTGCCAGCAGCCAAGATCTTGAGGCGGATACGCAGTATTTT

d_call: NA
v_call: TRBV28
j_call: TRBJ2-5
cdr3_length: 11
clone_size: NA
cdr3_aa: CASLRQETQYF
cdr3_nt: TGTGCCAGCTTACGGCAAGAGACCCAGTACTTC

d_call: NA
v_call: TRBV28
j_call: TRBJ1-2
cdr3_length: 13
clone_size: few
cdr3_aa: CASTLGGENGYTF
cdr3_nt: TGTGCCAGCACCTTGGGGGGGGAGAATGGCTACACCTTC

d_call: TRBD2
v_call: TRBV7-3
j_call: TRBJ2-7
cdr3_length: 15
clone_size: NA
cdr3_aa: CASSLAGVNSAEQYF
cdr3_nt: TGTGCCAGCAGCTTAGCGGGGGTAAATTCTGCCGAGCAGTACTTC

d_call: NA
v_call: TRBV2
j_call: TRBJ1-1
cdr3_length: 13
clone_size: NA
cdr3_aa: CASRTEGGTEAFF
cdr3_nt: TGTGCCAGCAGGACAGAAGGGGGCACTGAAGCTTTCTTT

d_call: NA
v_call: TRBV5-1
j_call: TRBJ2-3
cdr3_length: 13
clone_size: NA
cdr3_aa: CASSLRTVDTQYF
cdr3_nt: TGCGCCAGCAGCTTAAGGACAGTAGATACGCAGTATTTT

d_call: TRBD1
v_call: TRBV4-3
j_call: TRBJ2-2
cdr3_length: 16
clone_size: NA
cdr3_aa: CASSQGNRGTGGELFF
cdr3_nt: TGCGCCAGCAGCCAAGGCAACAGGGGAACGGGCGGGGAGCTGTTTTTT

d_call: TRBD2
v_call: TRBV7-3
j_call: TRBJ2-3
cdr3_length: 17
clone_size: NA
cdr3_aa: CASSPGRGIGSTDTQYF
cdr3_nt: TGTGCCAGCAGTCCGGGGAGGGGTATCGGTAGCACAGATACGCAGTATTTT

d_call: TRBD2
v_call: TRBV29-1
j_call: TRBJ2-7
cdr3_length: 15
clone_size: NA
cdr3_aa: CSVADTSGGAYEQYF
cdr3_nt: TGCAGCGTTGCCGACACTAGCGGAGGAGCCTACGAGCAGTACTTC

d_call: NA
v_call: TRBV5-5
j_call: TRBJ2-1
cdr3_length: 13
clone_size: NA
cdr3_aa: CASSLDSYNEQFF
cdr3_nt: TGTGCCAGCAGCTTGGACAGTTACAATGAGCAGTTCTTC

d_call: TRBD2
v_call: TRBV5-4
j_call: TRBJ2-3
cdr3_length: 15
clone_size: NA
cdr3_aa: CASSFRRESTDTQYF
cdr3_nt: TGTGCCAGCAGCTTTAGGCGGGAGAGCACAGATACGCAGTATTTT

d_call: TRBD1
v_call: TRBV2
j_call: TRBJ2-7
cdr3_length: 15
clone_size: NA
cdr3_aa: CASIPSGQNFFEQYF
cdr3_nt: TGTGCCAGCATTCCTTCGGGACAGAATTTTTTTGAGCAGTACTTC

d_call: TRBD1
v_call: TRBV6-6
j_call: TRBJ2-1
cdr3_length: 14
clone_size: NA
cdr3_aa: CASTRTGGWDEQFF
cdr3_nt: TGTGCCAGCACCCGGACAGGGGGATGGGATGAGCAGTTCTTC

d_call: NA
v_call: TRBV5-1
j_call: TRBJ2-3
cdr3_length: 11
clone_size: NA
cdr3_aa: CASIGGDTQYF
cdr3_nt: TGCGCCAGCATCGGGGGAGATACGCAGTATTTT

d_call: TRBD2
v_call: TRBV5-1
j_call: TRBJ2-1
cdr3_length: 15
clone_size: NA
cdr3_aa: CASSPTSGRYNEQFF
cdr3_nt: TGCGCCAGCAGTCCAACTAGCGGGAGGTACAATGAGCAGTTCTTC

d_call: NA
v_call: TRBV5-5
j_call: TRBJ2-3
cdr3_length: 13
clone_size: NA
cdr3_aa: CASISAGQDTQYF
cdr3_nt: TGTGCCAGCATCTCCGCGGGGCAAGATACGCAGTATTTT

d_call: NA
v_call: TRBV4-1
j_call: TRBJ1-3
cdr3_length: 15
clone_size: NA
cdr3_aa: CASSQEGVVGNTIYF
cdr3_nt: TGCGCCAGCAGCCAAGAAGGAGTGGTCGGAAACACCATATATTTT

d_call: TRBD2
v_call: TRBV7-9
j_call: TRBJ2-7
cdr3_length: 15
clone_size: NA
cdr3_aa: CASSLDPAGGNEQYF
cdr3_nt: TGTGCCAGCAGCTTAGATCCAGCGGGAGGGAACGAGCAGTACTTC

d_call: TRBD1
v_call: TRBV28
j_call: TRBJ1-1
cdr3_length: 13
clone_size: NA
cdr3_aa: CASGQGRDTEAFF
cdr3_nt: TGTGCCAGCGGACAGGGTCGGGACACTGAAGCTTTCTTT

d_call: NA
v_call: TRBV2
j_call: TRBJ2-7
cdr3_length: 11
clone_size: few
cdr3_aa: CASRRGYEQYF
cdr3_nt: TGTGCCAGCCGCAGAGGCTACGAGCAGTACTTC